These 13 T cell receptor beta chains share one sample of origin, sequenced in a study of regulatory T cells in long-lasting Graves disease. The time point was: persistent/refractory GD, antithyroid drugs over 5 years with positive TRAb. Construction of the TCR library relied on RNA isolated from PBMCs. Building of the TCR beta libraries involved iRepertoire HTBI primers and Arm-PCR of CDR3 regions. Using its own MiXCR run on the multiplex PCR reads, TCRdb lists one record per CDR3 protein. The sample carries some 420,000 distinct CDR3 sequences, approximately 23% recorded once. This sample comprised peripheral blood mononuclear cells (PBMCs), obtained when the disease was refractory, from a patient treated with antithyroid drugs. The receptor set was obtained from a female donor with Graves disease.

A word on this clonotype: The missing conserved phenylalanine or tryptophan at the end of this CDR3 makes a read error likely. This rearrangement joins TRBV7-2 to TRBJ2-5; D remains unclear. V gave up 1 base and J gave up 2 bases, with 5 bases separating them. Per germline, CDR1 SGHTA and CDR2 FQGNSA. The CDR3 consists of 13 residues. The CDR3 DNA reads TGTGCCAGCAGCTTAGACAGACAAGAGACCCAGTACCTC. Its translation: CASSLDRQETQYL.

The V call is TRBV5-6, the J call TRBJ2-7; TRBD1 might be the D (5 bases). CDR3 size: 16 residues. Trimming cost V 3 bases and J 3 bases, with 19 bases left between them. Germline lookup yields CDR1 SGHDT and CDR2 YYEEEE. Here the CDR3 DNA reads TGTGCCAGCAGCTCGGGCCCCGACAGTCCCCTCTACGAGCAGTACTTC. Amino acid sequence: CASSSGPDSPLYEQYF. Using reference TRBV5-6 and TRBJ2-7 for the parts outside the CDR3, the full variable domain is DAGVTQSPTHLIKTRGQQVTLRCSPKSGHDTVSWYQQALGQGPQFIFQYYEEEERQRGNFPDRFSGHQFPNYSSELNVNALLLGDSALYLCASSSGPDSPLYEQYFGPGTRLTVT.

This clonotype was counted ten times or more. CDR3 DNA: TGTGCCACCAAAGGACAGGGTGGCAATCAGCCCCAGCATTTT. It is translated as CATKGQGGNQPQHF. The V and J genes are TRBV12-3 or TRBV12-4 and TRBJ1-5; 8 bases are shared with TRBD1. J gave up 2 bases and V 10 bases, and 7 bases lay outside the gene matches. CDR3 length: 14 amino acids.

This clonotype was recorded at least ten times. The rearrangement links TRBV7-2 to TRBJ1-2; D gene ambiguous. The CDR3 is 13 amino acids. Per the germline V gene, CDR1 is SGHTA and CDR2 is FQGNSA. V gave up 4 bases and J gave up 4 bases, with 10 bases separating them. The CDR3 bases are TGTGCCAGCAGCTCCCGGGCCACCTATGGCTACACCTTC. Translating it yields CASSSRATYGYTF.

This clonotype was counted many times. The chain employs TRBV6-9 and TRBJ2-7, with D uncertain. This CDR3 has 11 residues. The germline gives CDR1 MNHGY, CDR2 SVAAGI. Trimming took 4 bases from V and 4 from J, leaving 5 bases between them. CDR3: CASSFRYEQYF. The CDR3 DNA is TGTGCCAGCAGTTTCCGGTACGAGCAGTACTTC.

This clonotype was seen many times. The chain couples TRBV7-2 to TRBJ2-7, with TRBD1 as a possible D gene (6 bases). The CDR3 totals 16 residues. Germline V gene data show CDR1 as SGHTA and CDR2 as FQGNSA. V lost 5 bases, J lost 1 base, and 18 bases lay in between. The DNA of the CDR3 is TGTGCCAGCAGCGTGGGTGGGGGCTTTGTGTCCTACGAGCAGTACTTC. This sequence encodes CASSVGGGFVSYEQYF.

The chain uses TRBV28 and TRBJ2-7; D tentatively reads TRBD1 or TRBD2 (7 bases each). This CDR3 has 13 amino acids. Trimming took off 6 bases at V and 5 bases at J, with 14 bases between the two ends. The germline CDR1 and CDR2 sequences are MDHEN and SYDVKM. In DNA, the CDR3 is TGTGCCAGCAGCGAAGCAGGGGGGGACGAGCAGTACTTC. The encoded protein is CASSEAGGDEQYF.

J is TRBJ2-5 and V is TRBV4-2; TRBD1 matches at 7 bases. Per germline, CDR1 LGHNA and CDR2 YNFKEQ. The ends lost 1 base at V and 3 bases at J; junction bases unmatched: 5. This CDR3 contains 15 residues. The chain's CDR3 is CASSQVGGQEETQYF. For the CDR3, the DNA is TGTGCCAGCAGCCAAGTCGGTGGACAGGAAGAGACCCAGTACTTC.

This clonotype was found many times. At one of its ends the junction is not consistent with the germline gene, which may arise from a read error. This CDR3 is CASSQEGRGLSF. The DNA of the CDR3 is TGTGCCAGCAGCCAAGAAGGGCGCGGTTTGAGCTTC. The genes are TRBV3-1 and TRBJ2-7; D is unresolved. The CDR3 has 12 amino acids. From germline, CDR1 is LGHDT and CDR2 YNNKEL (reference sequence).

The genes are TRBV18 and TRBJ1-6, with 9 bases lining up with TRBD1. The germline V gene encodes CDR1 KGHSH and CDR2 LQKENI. The CDR3 totals 15 residues. Trimming removed 2 bases from V and 9 bases from J; junction bases left unmatched: 5. CDR3 bases: TGTGCCAGCTCACCATCCGGGACAGGGACTTCACCCCTCCACTTT. Residues: CASSPSGTGTSPLHF.

The CDR3 here is CASSLGAGGLSTFYEQYF. The CDR3 region has the DNA TGTGCCAGCAGCTTAGGTGCAGGGGGCCTCTCCACCTTTTACGAGCAGTACTTC. This sequence joins TRBV7-2 and TRBJ2-7; TRBD1 matches at 8 bases. CDR1 and CDR2 from the germline V gene are SGHTA and FQGNSA. With V trimmed by 1 base and J by 4 bases, 15 bases remained unmatched. The CDR3 contains 18 residues.

This clonotype was counted a few times. The V call is TRBV3-1, the J call TRBJ1-5, with D possibly TRBD1 on 5 matching bases. The CDR3 covers 14 residues. The V end was cut by 6 bases, the J end by 4 bases, with 13 bases between. Germline values: CDR1 LGHDT, CDR2 YNNKEL (reference sequence). CDR3 amino acids: CASSLGGENQPQHF. DNA for the CDR3: TGTGCCAGCAGTCTGGGGGGTGAGAATCAGCCCCAGCATTTT.

Many counts were recorded for this clonotype. This sequence joins TRBV20-1 and TRBJ2-7; D is ambiguous. The germline V gene has CDR1 DFQATT and CDR2 SNEGSKA (reference sequence). The CDR3 is 14 amino acids. The V end lost 1 base, the J end lost 0 bases, and 10 bases lay between the germline ends. CDR3 sequence: CSARVARSSYEQYF. The CDR3 coding sequence is TGCAGTGCTAGAGTGGCCCGAAGCTCCTACGAGCAGTACTTC.